This entry concerns a single T cell receptor (beta chain). Its antigen is undetermined. The data were obtained in a study of cytomegalovirus exposure and HLA in healthy donors. Study-wide results and limits: In the 120 or so validation repertoires, 94% of cluster scores exceeded 0, per a later analysis. According to reports, the classifier identified cytomegalovirus status with high specificity and sensitivity. It was confirmed in vitro that a few of the CMV-associated chains were specific for CMV antigens.

Produced via immunoSEQ multiplex PCR; TCRdb's table is partial and in-frame only. The sample lists about 130,000 clones, approximately 92% occurring once. This CDR3 comprises 18 residues. Germline V gene data show CDR1 as LGHNA and CDR2 as YNFKEQ. V trimming: 4 bases; J trimming: 0 bases; junction bases outside the gene matches: 5. The 120-subject validation cohort, separate from the approximately 660-subject first cohort, included the donors. The gene calls are TRBV4-2 and TRBJ2-2; 13 bases match TRBD2. This clonotype originated in a woman under 30 in good health and CMV-seropositive. Specimen: PBMCs. CDR3 coding DNA: TGTGCCAGCAGCCCGCGGACTAGCGGGGGCCCGAACACCGGGGAGCTGTTTTTT. This sequence encodes CASSPRTSGGPNTGELFF.